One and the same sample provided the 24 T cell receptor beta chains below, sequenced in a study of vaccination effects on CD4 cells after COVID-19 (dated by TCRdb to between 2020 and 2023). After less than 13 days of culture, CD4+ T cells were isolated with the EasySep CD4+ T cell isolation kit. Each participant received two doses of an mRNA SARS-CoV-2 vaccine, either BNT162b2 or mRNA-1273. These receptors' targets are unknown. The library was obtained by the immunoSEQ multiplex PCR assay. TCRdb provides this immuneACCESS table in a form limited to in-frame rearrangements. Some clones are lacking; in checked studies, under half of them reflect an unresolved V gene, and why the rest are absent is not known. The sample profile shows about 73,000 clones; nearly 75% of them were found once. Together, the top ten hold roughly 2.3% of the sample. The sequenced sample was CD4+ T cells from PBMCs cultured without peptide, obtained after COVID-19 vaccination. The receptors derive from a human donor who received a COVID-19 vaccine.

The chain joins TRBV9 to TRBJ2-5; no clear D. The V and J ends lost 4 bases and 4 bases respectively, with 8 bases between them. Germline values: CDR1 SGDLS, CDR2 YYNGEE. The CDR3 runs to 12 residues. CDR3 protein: CASSPNLETQYF. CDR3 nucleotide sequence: TGTGCCAGCAGCCCCAACTTAGAGACCCAGTACTTC.

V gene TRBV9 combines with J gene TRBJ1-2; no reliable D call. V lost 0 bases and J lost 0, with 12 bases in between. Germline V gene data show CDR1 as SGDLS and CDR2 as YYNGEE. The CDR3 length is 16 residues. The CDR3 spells CASSVAGVHPNYGYTF. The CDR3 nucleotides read TGTGCCAGCAGCGTAGCTGGAGTCCACCCTAACTATGGCTACACCTTC.

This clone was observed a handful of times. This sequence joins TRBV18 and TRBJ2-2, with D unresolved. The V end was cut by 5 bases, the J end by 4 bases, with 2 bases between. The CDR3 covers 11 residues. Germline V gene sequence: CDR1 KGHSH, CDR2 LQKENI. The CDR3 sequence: CASSFTGELFF. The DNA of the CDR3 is TGTGCCAGCTCATTCACCGGGGAGCTGTTTTTT. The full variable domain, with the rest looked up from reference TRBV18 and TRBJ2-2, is NAGVMQNPRHLVRRRGQEARLRCSPMKGHSHVYWYRQLPEEGLKFMVYLQKENIIDESGMPKERFSAEFPKEGPSILRIQQVVRGDSAAYFCASSFTGELFFGEGSRLTVL.

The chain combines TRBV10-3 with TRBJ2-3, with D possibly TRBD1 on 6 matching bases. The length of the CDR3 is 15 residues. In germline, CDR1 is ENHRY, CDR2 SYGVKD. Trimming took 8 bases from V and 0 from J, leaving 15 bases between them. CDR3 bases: TGTGCCATCTGGTCCCCAGGGGCTAGCACAGATACGCAGTATTTT. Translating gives CAIWSPGASTDTQYF.

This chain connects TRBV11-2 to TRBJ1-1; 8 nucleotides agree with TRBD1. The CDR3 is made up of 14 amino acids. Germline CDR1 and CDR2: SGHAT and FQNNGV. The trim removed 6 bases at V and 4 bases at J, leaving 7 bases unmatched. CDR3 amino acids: CASRRDRWSTEAFF. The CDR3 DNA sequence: TGTGCCAGCAGACGGGACAGGTGGAGCACTGAAGCTTTCTTT.

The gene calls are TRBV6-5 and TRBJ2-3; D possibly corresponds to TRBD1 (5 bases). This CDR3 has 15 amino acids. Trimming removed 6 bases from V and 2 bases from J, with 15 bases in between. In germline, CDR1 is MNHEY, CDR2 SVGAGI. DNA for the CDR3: TGTGCCAGCAGGGGGCCGACGCTAAACACAGATACGCAGTATTTT. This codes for CASRGPTLNTDTQYF.

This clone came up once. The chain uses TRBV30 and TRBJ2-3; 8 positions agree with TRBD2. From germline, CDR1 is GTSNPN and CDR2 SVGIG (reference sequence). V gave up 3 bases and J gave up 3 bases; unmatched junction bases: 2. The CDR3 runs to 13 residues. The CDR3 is CAWSGGGTDTQYF. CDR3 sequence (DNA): TGTGCCTGGAGCGGGGGGGGGACAGATACGCAGTATTTT.

CDR3 nucleotide sequence: TGTGCCAGCAGCCCACAGGGAGGAGATGGCTACACCTTC. This sequence encodes CASSPQGGDGYTF. V usage is TRBV7-2 and J usage is TRBJ1-2; tentative D call: TRBD1 (6 bases). Germline values: CDR1 SGHTA, CDR2 FQGNSA. Trimming stripped 5 bases from V and 6 bases from J, with 13 bases between. CDR3 length: 13 amino acids.

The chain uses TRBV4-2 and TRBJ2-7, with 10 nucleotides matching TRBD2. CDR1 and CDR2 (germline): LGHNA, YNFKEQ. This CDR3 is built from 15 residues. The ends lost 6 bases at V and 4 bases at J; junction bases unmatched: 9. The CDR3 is CASSILAGDQYEQYV. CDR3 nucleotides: TGTGCCAGCAGTATTCTAGCGGGAGATCAATACGAGCAGTACGTC.

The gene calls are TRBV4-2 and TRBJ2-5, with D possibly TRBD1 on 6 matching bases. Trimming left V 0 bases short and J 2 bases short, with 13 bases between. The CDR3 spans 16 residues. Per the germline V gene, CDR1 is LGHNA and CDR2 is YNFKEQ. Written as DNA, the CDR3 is TGTGCCAGCAGCCAAGACAGGGGACGGATACAAGAGACCCAGTACTTC. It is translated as CASSQDRGRIQETQYF.

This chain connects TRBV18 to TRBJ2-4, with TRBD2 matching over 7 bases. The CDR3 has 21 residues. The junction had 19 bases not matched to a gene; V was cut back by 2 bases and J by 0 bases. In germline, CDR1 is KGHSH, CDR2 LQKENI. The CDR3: CASSPGKEAGTPLLAKNIQYF. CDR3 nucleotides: TGTGCCAGCTCACCAGGGAAGGAAGCGGGGACTCCCTTACTAGCCAAAAACATTCAGTACTTC.

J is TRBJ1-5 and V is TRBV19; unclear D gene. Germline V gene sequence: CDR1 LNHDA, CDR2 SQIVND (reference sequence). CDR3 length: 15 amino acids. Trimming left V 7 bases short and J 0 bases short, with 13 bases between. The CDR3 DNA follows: TGTGCCAGTACCTTAAACGGTTATAGCAATCAGCCCCAGCATTTT. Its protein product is CASTLNGYSNQPQHF.

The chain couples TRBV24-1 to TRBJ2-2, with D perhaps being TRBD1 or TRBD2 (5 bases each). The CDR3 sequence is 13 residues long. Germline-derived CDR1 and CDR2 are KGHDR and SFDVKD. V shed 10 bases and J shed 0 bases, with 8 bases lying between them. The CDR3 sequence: CATGGSNTGELFF. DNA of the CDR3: TGTGCCACTGGGGGATCGAACACCGGGGAGCTGTTTTTT.

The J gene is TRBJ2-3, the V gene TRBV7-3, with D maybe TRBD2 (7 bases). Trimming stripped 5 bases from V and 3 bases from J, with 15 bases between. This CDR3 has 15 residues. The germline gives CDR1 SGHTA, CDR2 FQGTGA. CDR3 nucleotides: TGTGCCAGCAGCCCCCGGGGGGCTGGGACAGATACGCAGTATTTT. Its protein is CASSPRGAGTDTQYF. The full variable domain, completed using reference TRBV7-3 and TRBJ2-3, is GAGVSQTPSNKVTEKGKYVELRCDPISGHTALYWYRQSLGQGPEFLIYFQGTGAADDSGLPNDRFFAVRPEGSVSTLKIQRTERGDSAVYLCASSPRGAGTDTQYFGPGTRLTVL.

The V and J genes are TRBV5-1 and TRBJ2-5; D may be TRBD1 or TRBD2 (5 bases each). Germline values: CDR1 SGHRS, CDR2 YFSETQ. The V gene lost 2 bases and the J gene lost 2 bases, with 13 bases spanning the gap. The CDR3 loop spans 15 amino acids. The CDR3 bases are TGCGCCAGCAGCTTAATTCCCGGGGCACAAGAGACCCAGTACTTC. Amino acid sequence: CASSLIPGAQETQYF.

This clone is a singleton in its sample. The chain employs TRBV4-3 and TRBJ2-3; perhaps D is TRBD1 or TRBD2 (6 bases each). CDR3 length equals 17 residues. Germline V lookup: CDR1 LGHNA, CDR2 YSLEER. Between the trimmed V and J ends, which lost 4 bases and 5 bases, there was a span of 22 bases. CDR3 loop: CASSPVAVGGIGDTQYF. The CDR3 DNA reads TGCGCCAGCAGCCCCGTAGCGGTGGGGGGCATCGGAGATACGCAGTATTTT.

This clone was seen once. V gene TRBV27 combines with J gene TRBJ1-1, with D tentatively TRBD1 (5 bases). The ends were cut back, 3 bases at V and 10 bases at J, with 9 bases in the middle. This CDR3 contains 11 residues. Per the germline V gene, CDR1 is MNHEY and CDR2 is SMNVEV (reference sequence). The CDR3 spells CASSFWGGAFF. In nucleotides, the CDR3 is TGTGCCAGCAGTTTCTGGGGGGGAGCTTTCTTT.

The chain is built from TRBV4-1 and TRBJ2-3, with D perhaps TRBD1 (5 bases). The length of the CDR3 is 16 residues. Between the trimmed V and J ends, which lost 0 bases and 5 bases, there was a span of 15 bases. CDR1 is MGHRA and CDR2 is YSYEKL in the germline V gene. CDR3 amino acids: CASSQDRGQGGDTQYF. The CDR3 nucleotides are TGCGCCAGCAGCCAAGATAGGGGCCAAGGTGGAGATACGCAGTATTTT.

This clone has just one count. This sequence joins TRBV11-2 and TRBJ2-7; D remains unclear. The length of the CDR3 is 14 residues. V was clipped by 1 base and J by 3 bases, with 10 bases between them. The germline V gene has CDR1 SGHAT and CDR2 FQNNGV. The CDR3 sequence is CASSLGLGGYEQYV. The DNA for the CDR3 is TGTGCCAGCAGCTTAGGGTTAGGCGGCTACGAGCAGTACGTC.

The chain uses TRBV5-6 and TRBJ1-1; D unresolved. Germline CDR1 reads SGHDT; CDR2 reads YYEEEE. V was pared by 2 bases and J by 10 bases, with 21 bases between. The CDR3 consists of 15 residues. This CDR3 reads CASSFYMVGGSGAFF. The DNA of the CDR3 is TGTGCCAGCAGCTTCTATATGGTAGGTGGAAGTGGAGCTTTCTTT.

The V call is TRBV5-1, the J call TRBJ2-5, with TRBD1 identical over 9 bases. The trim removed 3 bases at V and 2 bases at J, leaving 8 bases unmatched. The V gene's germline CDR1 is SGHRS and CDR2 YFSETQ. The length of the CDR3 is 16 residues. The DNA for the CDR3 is TGCGCCAGCAGCTCATCCCCGGGACAGGGACAAGAGACCCAGTACTTC. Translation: CASSSSPGQGQETQYF.

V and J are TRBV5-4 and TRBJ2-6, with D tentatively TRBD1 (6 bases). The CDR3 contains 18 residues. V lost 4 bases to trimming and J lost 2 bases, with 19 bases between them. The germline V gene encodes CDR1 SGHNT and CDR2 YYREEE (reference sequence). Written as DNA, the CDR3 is TGTGCCAGCAGCCCCAGACGAATGGGGGCAACTGGGGCCAACGTCCTGACTTTC. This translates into CASSPRRMGATGANVLTF.

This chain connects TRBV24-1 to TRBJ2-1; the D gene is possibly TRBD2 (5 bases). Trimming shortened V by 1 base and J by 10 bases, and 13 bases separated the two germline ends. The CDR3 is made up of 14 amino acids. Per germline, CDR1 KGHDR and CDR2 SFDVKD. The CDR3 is CATSDLGPGGEQFF. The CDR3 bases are TGTGCCACCAGTGATTTAGGACCGGGCGGGGAGCAGTTCTTC.

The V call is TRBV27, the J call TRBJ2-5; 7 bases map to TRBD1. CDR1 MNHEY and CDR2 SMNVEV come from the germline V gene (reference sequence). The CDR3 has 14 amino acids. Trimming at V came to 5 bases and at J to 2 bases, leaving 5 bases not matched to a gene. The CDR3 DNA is TGTGCCAGCAGTCGGGACAGTACTCAAGAGACCCAGTACTTC. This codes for CASSRDSTQETQYF.